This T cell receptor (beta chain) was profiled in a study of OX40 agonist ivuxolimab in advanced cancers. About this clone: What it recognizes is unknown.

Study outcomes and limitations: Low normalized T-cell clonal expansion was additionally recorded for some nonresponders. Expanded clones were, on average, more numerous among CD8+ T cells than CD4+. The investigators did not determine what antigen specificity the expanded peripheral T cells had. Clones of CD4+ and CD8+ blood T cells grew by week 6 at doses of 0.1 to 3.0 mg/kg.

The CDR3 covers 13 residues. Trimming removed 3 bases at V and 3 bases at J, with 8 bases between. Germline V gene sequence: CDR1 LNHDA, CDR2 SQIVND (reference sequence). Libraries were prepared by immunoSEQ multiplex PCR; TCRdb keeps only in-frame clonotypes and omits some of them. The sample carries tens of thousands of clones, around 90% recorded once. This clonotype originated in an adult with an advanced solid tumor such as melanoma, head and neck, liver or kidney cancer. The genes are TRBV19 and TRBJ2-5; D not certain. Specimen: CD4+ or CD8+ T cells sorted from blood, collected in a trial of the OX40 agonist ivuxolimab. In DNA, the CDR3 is TGTGCCAGTAGTATGTCTCGGAAAGAGACCCAGTACTTC. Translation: CASSMSRKETQYF.